Following are 25 T cell receptor beta chains from one sample sequenced in a study of cytomegalovirus exposure and HLA in healthy donors. PCR amplification relied on 60 Vbeta primers (plus 13 Jbeta primers). Using immunoSEQ multiplex PCR, the repertoire was profiled, and TCRdb retains in-frame clones only, with some absent. The sample holds over 50,000 clones; approximately 80% are singletons and the top ten take around 1.7%. Sequencing was done on a sample of PBMCs. The receptor source for this set is a middle-aged man in good health and CMV-seronegative.

J is TRBJ2-7 and V is TRBV5-1; 7 positions agree with TRBD2. CDR1 is SGHRS, CDR2 YFSETQ, per germline. V lost 0 bases and J lost 2; bases outside the gene matches: 5. This CDR3 is 15 amino acids long. The CDR3: CASSLAPAGTYEQYF. In nucleotides, the CDR3 is TGCGCCAGCAGCTTGGCCCCAGCGGGGACCTACGAGCAGTACTTC.

The rearrangement joins TRBV6-6 to TRBJ2-3, with 8 bases fitting TRBD1. The CDR3 runs 16 residues. J lost 6 bases, V lost 5 bases, and 13 bases had no gene match. CDR1 and CDR2 from the germline V gene are MNHNY and SVGAGI (reference sequence). CDR3 sequence (DNA): TGTGCCAGCAGTCCTCAGGGGGCAGGTTCAGGGGATACGCAGTATTTT. This encodes CASSPQGAGSGDTQYF.

V is TRBV4-3 and J is TRBJ1-1; D gene uncertain. V lost 0 bases to trimming and J lost 2 bases, with 13 bases between them. Looked up from germline, CDR1 is LGHNA and CDR2 is YSLEER. The CDR3 runs 16 residues. In DNA, the CDR3 is TGCGCCAGCAGCCAAGATTTAACGAGAGGAAACACTGAAGCTTTCTTT. This gives the protein CASSQDLTRGNTEAFF.

The V gene is TRBV6-5, the J gene TRBJ2-2; D ambiguous. The CDR3 contains 16 residues. Trimming shortened V by 2 bases and J by 5 bases, and 15 bases separated the two germline ends. Per germline, CDR1 MNHEY and CDR2 SVGAGI. This CDR3 is CASSYGGYSVTGELFF. The CDR3 bases are TGTGCCAGCAGTTACGGCGGATATAGTGTTACCGGGGAGCTGTTTTTT.

The chain combines TRBV10-1 with TRBJ1-2; 7 nucleotides agree with TRBD1. The CDR3 spans 14 residues. Germline lookup yields CDR1 WNHNN and CDR2 SYGVQD (reference sequence). Trimming at V came to 0 bases and at J to 4 bases, leaving 2 bases not matched to a gene. The CDR3 sequence: CASSESGTAYGYTF. The CDR3 DNA is TGCGCCAGCAGTGAGTCGGGGACAGCCTATGGCTACACCTTC.

This sequence joins TRBV19 and TRBJ1-1; D is uncertain. V shed 3 bases and J shed 0 bases, with 11 bases lying between them. Germline CDR1 reads LNHDA; CDR2 reads SQIVND (reference sequence). The CDR3 is 15 amino acids. The chain's CDR3 is CASSMMAHMNTEAFF. The DNA of the CDR3 is TGTGCCAGTAGTATGATGGCACACATGAACACTGAAGCTTTCTTT.

The V call is TRBV4-2, the J call TRBJ2-4; D is undetermined. The CDR3 loop spans 16 amino acids. In germline, CDR1 is LGHNA, CDR2 YNFKEQ. Deletions cut 1 base from V and 0 bases from J, with 10 bases between. This CDR3 reads CASSQGTEIAKNIQYF. CDR3 coding DNA: TGTGCCAGCAGCCAAGGAACAGAAATAGCCAAAAACATTCAGTACTTC.

The V and J genes are TRBV25-1 and TRBJ1-1; D ambiguous. The CDR3 sequence is 15 residues long. V was shortened by 4 bases and J by 4 bases, with 16 bases between the two germline ends. The V gene's germline CDR1 is MGHDK and CDR2 SYGVNS. The DNA for the CDR3 is TGTGCCAGCAGTGGGCCGGGGATTGGAAGCACTGAAGCTTTCTTT. It codes for CASSGPGIGSTEAFF. Combining the CDR3 with reference TRBV25-1 and TRBJ1-1 gives the whole variable domain EADIYQTPRYLVIGTGKKITLECSQTMGHDKMYWYQQDPGMELHLIHYSYGVNSTEKGDLSSESTVSRIRTEHFPLTLESARPSHTSQYLCASSGPGIGSTEAFFGQGTRLTVV.

In DNA, the CDR3 is TGTGCCAGCAGTGATCTTGGACAGGGTGGACTATATGGCTACACCTTC. It encodes CASSDLGQGGLYGYTF. The chain couples TRBV6-1 to TRBJ1-2, with TRBD1 identical over 8 bases. J was trimmed by 5 bases and V by 3 bases; bases with no gene match: 11. Germline assignment: CDR1 MNHNS and CDR2 SASEGT. This CDR3 comprises 16 residues.

The V and J genes are TRBV19 and TRBJ1-5, with D possibly being TRBD1 (6 bases). Germline CDR1 and CDR2: LNHDA and SQIVND (reference sequence). This CDR3 comprises 15 residues. V lost 3 bases and J lost 2, with 11 bases in between. The CDR3 nucleotides are TGTGCCAGTAGTATGCTCCGACAGGGCAATCAGCCCCAGCATTTT. Its protein is CASSMLRQGNQPQHF.

The CDR3: CASSFGDRGYEQYF. Here the CDR3 DNA reads TGCGCCAGCAGCTTCGGGGACAGGGGCTACGAGCAGTACTTC. The rearrangement uses TRBV5-1 and TRBJ2-7, with TRBD1 matching over 10 bases. Germline trimming cut 2 bases from V and 3 bases from J; bases unmatched to any gene: 2. In germline, CDR1 is SGHRS, CDR2 YFSETQ. CDR3 length: 14 amino acids.

The chain is built from TRBV5-1 and TRBJ1-2, with 10 bases that match TRBD1. There are 15 residues in the CDR3. V lost 5 bases, J lost 2 bases, and 6 bases stayed unmatched. Looked up from germline, CDR1 is SGHRS and CDR2 is YFSETQ. CDR3 DNA: TGCGCCAGCAGACCCGGGACAGGGGAGAACTATGGCTACACCTTC. It translates to CASRPGTGENYGYTF.

The CDR3 region has the DNA TGTGCCAGCAGTGAGTGGGACAGGGGGGATGGCTACACCTTC. Encoded protein: CASSEWDRGDGYTF. This chain uses TRBV28 with TRBJ1-2; 11 nucleotides line up with TRBD1. This CDR3 contains 14 residues. Germline V gene sequence: CDR1 MDHEN, CDR2 SYDVKM. Trimming cost V 5 bases and J 6 bases; bases outside gene matches: 5.

The chain joins TRBV5-4 to TRBJ2-5; 7 nucleotides agree with TRBD1. The junction had 5 bases not matched to a gene; V was cut back by 4 bases and J by 5 bases. The CDR3 covers 13 residues. Germline V gives CDR1 SGHNT, CDR2 YYREEE (reference sequence). The CDR3: CASSPTGHETQYF. The CDR3 DNA sequence: TGTGCCAGCAGCCCGACAGGGCACGAGACCCAGTACTTC. The full variable domain, rest sourced from reference TRBV5-4 and TRBJ2-5, is ETGVTQSPTHLIKTRGQQVTLRCSSQSGHNTVSWYQQALGQGPQFIFQYYREEENGRGNFPPRFSGLQFPNYSSELNVNALELDDSALYLCASSPTGHETQYFGPGTRLLVL.

V and J are TRBV11-3 and TRBJ2-7; unclear D gene. This CDR3 is 11 amino acids long. Per germline, CDR1 SGHNT and CDR2 YENEEA. V dropped 3 bases and J dropped 7 bases, with 7 bases sitting between them. The CDR3: CASSFTEEQYF. CDR3 DNA sequence: TGTGCCAGCAGCTTCACTGAGGAGCAGTACTTC. Supplemented by reference TRBV11-3 and TRBJ2-7, the full variable domain reads EAGVVQSPRYKIIEKKQPVAFWCNPISGHNTLYWYLQNLGQGPELLIRYENEEAVDDSQLPKDRFSAERLKGVDSTLKIQPAELGDSAVYLCASSFTEEQYFGPGTRLTVT.

The table lists this clone with a count of one. J is TRBJ2-3 and V is TRBV7-2, with D maybe TRBD1 (5 bases). Per germline, CDR1 SGHTA and CDR2 FQGNSA. V was pared by 5 bases and J by 4 bases, with 19 bases between. The CDR3 runs to 16 residues. CDR3 nucleotides: TGTGCCAGCAGCCCAGGACGAAAGGGGATCGCAGATACGCAGTATTTT. Protein product: CASSPGRKGIADTQYF.

The V call is TRBV5-4, the J call TRBJ1-1; 8 nucleotides line up with TRBD1. Germline CDR1 reads SGHNT; CDR2 reads YYREEE (reference sequence). The CDR3 has 15 residues. The J segment lost 7 bases and the V segment lost 0 bases, leaving 8 bases of the junction unmatched. For the CDR3, the DNA is TGTGCCAGCAGCTTGGCAGGACAGGGAGGAGTTGAAGCTTTCTTT. Translating gives CASSLAGQGGVEAFF. Together with reference TRBV5-4 and TRBJ1-1, the CDR3 gives the full variable domain: ETGVTQSPTHLIKTRGQQVTLRCSSQSGHNTVSWYQQALGQGPQFIFQYYREEENGRGNFPPRFSGLQFPNYSSELNVNALELDDSALYLCASSLAGQGGVEAFFGQGTRLTVV.

This clone was observed once. This chain connects TRBV7-2 to TRBJ2-5, with D unresolved. The germline V gene has CDR1 SGHTA and CDR2 FQGNSA. With 3 bases removed from V and 5 bases from J, the gap between germline ends came to 7 bases. The CDR3 length is 12 residues. The CDR3 DNA follows: TGTGCCAGCAGCTTTACTCGGGAGACCCAGTACTTC. Translated, it gives CASSFTRETQYF. Based on the CDR3 plus reference TRBV7-2 and TRBJ2-5, the full variable domain is GAGVSQSPSNKVTEKGKDVELRCDPISGHTALYWYRQSLGQGLEFLIYFQGNSAPDKSGLPSDRFSAERTGGSVSTLTIQRTQQEDSAVYLCASSFTRETQYFGPGTRLLVL.

This chain joins TRBV28 and TRBJ2-3; 11 bases agree with TRBD2. The junction had 9 bases not matched to a gene; V was cut back by 6 bases and J by 4 bases. Germline assignment: CDR1 MDHEN and CDR2 SYDVKM. The CDR3 covers 16 residues. This CDR3 is CASSLNLGLAADTQYF. As DNA, the CDR3 is TGTGCCAGCAGCCTCAATTTGGGACTAGCGGCAGATACGCAGTATTTT.

The genes are TRBV15 and TRBJ2-1, with TRBD2 matching 9 bases. The germline CDR1 and CDR2 sequences are LNHNV and YYDKDF (reference sequence). This CDR3 is built from 16 residues. The V gene end was trimmed by 2 bases and the J gene end by 4 bases; junction bases not matched to a gene: 6. This chain's CDR3 is CATSRSSGGGYNEQFF. DNA for the CDR3: TGTGCCACCAGCAGAAGTAGCGGGGGCGGATACAATGAGCAGTTCTTC.

The chain couples TRBV10-3 to TRBJ2-1, with 10 bases matching TRBD2. V was pared by 6 bases and J by 8 bases, with 13 bases of the junction left unmatched. The CDR3 covers 16 residues. Germline-derived CDR1 and CDR2 are ENHRY and SYGVKD. CDR3 bases: TGTGCCATCAGACAATACGGGACTAGCGACGCGGATGAGCAGTTCTTC. Its translation: CAIRQYGTSDADEQFF.

The gene calls are TRBV19 and TRBJ2-3; D is ambiguous. V lost 5 bases and J 1 base, leaving 13 bases between the germline ends. The CDR3 extends over 15 amino acids. Germline lookup yields CDR1 LNHDA and CDR2 SQIVND (reference sequence). CDR3 nucleotides: TGTGCCAGTAGTGGCGGTCACCCGCGCACAGATACGCAGTATTTT. Translating it yields CASSGGHPRTDTQYF.

The chain employs TRBV4-3 and TRBJ2-2, with 9 positions matching TRBD1. The germline CDR1 and CDR2 sequences are LGHNA and YSLEER. The CDR3 length is 15 residues. V shed 4 bases, J shed 6 bases, and the junction held 6 bases outside the gene matches. The CDR3 DNA follows: TGCGCCAGCAGCCCGGACAGGGGAATACCCGGGGAGCTGTTTTTT. Encoded protein: CASSPDRGIPGELFF.

The chain is built from TRBV7-2 and TRBJ2-7; D uncertain. The V end was cut by 5 bases, the J end by 1 base, with 15 bases between. The CDR3 is made up of 15 amino acids. Germline CDR1 SGHTA, CDR2 FQGNSA. CDR3 residues: CASSPEIQRSYEQYV. The CDR3 coding sequence is TGTGCCAGCAGCCCCGAGATCCAGAGGTCCTACGAGCAGTACGTC.

The chain is built from TRBV30 and TRBJ2-3; tentatively, D is TRBD2 (6 bases). The CDR3 loop spans 14 amino acids. Trimming pared 0 bases from V and 1 base from J, leaving 8 bases between. Looked up from germline, CDR1 is GTSNPN and CDR2 is SVGIG (reference sequence). The CDR3, as DNA: TGTGCCTGGAGTGTCGGAGGGGGCACAGATACGCAGTATTTT. The encoded protein is CAWSVGGGTDTQYF. The complete variable domain, with remaining parts taken from reference TRBV30 and TRBJ2-3, reads SQTIHQWPATLVQPVGSPLSLECTVEGTSNPNLYWYRQAAGRGLQLLFYSVGIGQISSEVPQNLSASRPQDRQFILSSKKLLLSDSGFYLCAWSVGGGTDTQYFGPGTRLTVL.